One T cell receptor (beta chain) is described in this entry. Sorting with CD45RO/CCR7/CD25/CD127/CD95/CD27 yielded naive, central memory, regulatory and stem-like memory CD4+ cells. These data originate in a study of beta chain features in type 1 diabetes. CDR1 and CDR2 from the germline V gene are SNHLY and FYNNEI. The CDR3 sequence is 13 residues long. V lost 2 bases, J lost 10 bases, and 12 bases lay in between. Reverse transcribing all isolated RNA meant expressed TCRB transcripts were sequenced. TCRdb's copy holds only in-frame clones and misses some; the assay was immunoSEQ multiplex PCR. The sample includes 200,000 to 300,000 clones, 25% to 30% of them seen just once.

The chain recombines TRBV2 with TRBJ2-1; a weak D match, TRBD2 (6 bases). The sample comprised central memory CD4+ T cells from blood. This clonotype was sampled from a man aged 25-45 years in good health. CDR3: CASSEQGGVEQFF. CDR3 nucleotides: TGTGCCAGCAGTGAACAGGGAGGCGTAGAGCAGTTCTTC.